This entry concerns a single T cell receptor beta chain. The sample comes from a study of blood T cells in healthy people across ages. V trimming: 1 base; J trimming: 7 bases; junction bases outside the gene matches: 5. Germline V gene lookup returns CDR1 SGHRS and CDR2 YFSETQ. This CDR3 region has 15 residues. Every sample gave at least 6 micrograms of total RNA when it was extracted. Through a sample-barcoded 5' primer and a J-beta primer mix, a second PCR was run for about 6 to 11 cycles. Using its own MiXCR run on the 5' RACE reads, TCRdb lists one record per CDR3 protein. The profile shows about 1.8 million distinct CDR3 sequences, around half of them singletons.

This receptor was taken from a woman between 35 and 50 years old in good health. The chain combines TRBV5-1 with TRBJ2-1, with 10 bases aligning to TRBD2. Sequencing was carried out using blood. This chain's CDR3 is CASSLSAGGLNEQFF. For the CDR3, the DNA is TGCGCCAGCAGCTTGTCAGCGGGGGGGCTTAATGAGCAGTTCTTC.